This passage covers 2 T cell receptor beta chains from one sample sequenced in a study of cytotoxic CD8 clonotypes in ibrutinib-treated CLL. Assay: immunoSEQ multiplex PCR; the TCRdb copy retains only in-frame clones and omits some. The sample carries about 120,000 clones, 58% recorded once. The sample consisted of PBMCs, taken after 24 months of ibrutinib treatment. The receptors derive from a human donor with chronic lymphocytic leukemia.

The chain carries TRBV6-6 and TRBJ1-4; a weak D match, TRBD1 (6 bases). The CDR3 runs 14 residues. CDR1 MNHNY and CDR2 SVGAGI come from the germline V gene (reference sequence). V was pared by 6 bases and J by 7 bases, with 15 bases between. CDR3 region: CASRPRDTTEKLFF. The CDR3 DNA follows: TGTGCCAGCAGACCCCGGGACACCACTGAAAAACTGTTTTTT.

This clone was seen only a few times. The chain carries TRBV6-1 and TRBJ1-5; D perhaps matches TRBD1 (5 bases). This CDR3 has 13 residues. CDR1 MNHNS and CDR2 SASEGT come from the germline V gene. V was clipped by 4 bases and J by 4 bases, with 8 bases between them. The CDR3 region has the DNA TGTGCCAGCAGTGCAGACAGAAATCAGCCCCAGCATTTT. The encoded protein is CASSADRNQPQHF.